The present TCR beta chain was sequenced within a study of CD8 T cells in Susac syndrome (dated by TCRdb to 2018 to 2020). In the study overall: Among the sequenced Susac syndrome patients, roughly six had clinically active disease and roughly 8 were in clinical remission. At the time of blood withdrawal, Susac syndrome patients were either therapy-naive, taking corticosteroids (with some also receiving IVIg), or on IVIg alone. Whether CD8+ T cell activation and differentiation in Susac syndrome was antigen driven was tested using repertoire sequencing.

RNA was extracted using the RNeasy kit, and about 0.45 to 1 ug of the RNA was reverse transcribed with random hexamers. TCR beta CDR3 regions were amplified with the immunoSEQ multiplex PCR assay covering 54 Vbeta and 13 Jbeta segments. PCR amplification bias was corrected using a synthetic template baseline for primer optimization and computational correction. In the paper's pipeline: Only productive sequences were kept, with reads annotated to V, D and J genes according to IMGT and analyzed in immunoSEQ Analyzer. Clonality was calculated as one minus the Shannon entropy normalized by log2 of the number of productive unique sequences. For each patient and control, public and private clones were evaluated within the 100 most prevalent clones. A clone was defined as Susac-specific if it was absent from the healthy and MS cohorts, from roughly 1,000 published viral clones and from other ImmuneACCESS disease sequences. Using fastp trimming at Q25 and MiXCR clonotype assembly, TCRdb reanalyzed the public sequencing data and kept in-frame beta chains. Rows matching on CDR3 protein sequence are summarized as one entry with the most common DNA and genes. TCRdb's processing, not the authors' own work, is the source of the V and J calls. This sample lists hundreds of thousands of distinct CDR3 sequences; about 96% were detected once. Under 0.12% of the sample is in the top ten clones.

Peripheral blood CD8+ and CD4+ T cells from healthy donors, Susac syndrome patients and multiple sclerosis patients were profiled by high-throughput TCR beta sequencing. Recently defined diagnostic criteria for definite or probable disease were met by the Susac syndrome patients. Bulk CD8+ and CD4+ T cells were purified magnetically by negative isolation, whereas CD8+ TEMRA cells were enriched by FACS. Blood was drawn into EDTA tubes, processed within 24 hours, and PBMCs were isolated by density gradient centrifugation. PBMCs destined for TCR sequencing were cryopreserved in liquid nitrogen and later thawed in a 37 °C water bath. The sorted or isolated CD4+, CD8+ and CD8+ TEMRA cells reached a purity of at least 90%. Findings and caveats that apply to the study as a whole: The TCR sequencing and HLA analysis was acknowledged to have included a relatively small number of individuals. The CD4+ T cell repertoire of patients with Susac syndrome showed no detectable clonal expansion.

Comments on this clonotype: The antigen it binds to is not known. No quality values exist for individual bases; no much larger clone is one base distant.

CDR1 GTSNPN and CDR2 SVGIG are derived from the germline V gene (reference sequence). Germline trimming amounts to 2 bases on V and 5 bases on J, with 3 as the count of junction bases outside the gene matches. From cysteine to phenylalanine, the CDR3 is 15 amino acids long. Of all the DNA, just the CDR3 is kept, 45 bases in frame from base 1. The rearranged segments are TRBV30 and TRBJ2-2, and TRBD2 aligns with 12 junction nucleotides. The sample taken for sequencing was CD4+ T cells from PBMCs. The source of this sequence is a human donor with Susac syndrome. The CDR3 is CAWSIGTSGTGELFF. Read as DNA, the sequence is TGTGCCTGGAGTATCGGGACTAGCGGGACCGGGGAGCTGTTTTTT.